This T cell receptor beta chain came from a study of OX40 agonist ivuxolimab in advanced cancers. Study-level background: Ivuxolimab was an agonistic, fully human IgG2 monoclonal antibody directed against OX40 (CD134), a costimulatory receptor. Of the 50 to 55 dose-escalation patients, hepatocellular carcinoma was present in 19, melanoma in approximately 15, renal cell carcinoma in 9 and head and neck cancer in 9. The paper reports the monotherapy dose-escalation portion (N of about 50 patients) of the phase I ivuxolimab trial. Prior anti-PD-1, anti-PD-L1 or anti-CTLA-4 therapy was permitted, and 35% to 40% of dose-escalation patients had received checkpoint inhibitors. Intravenous ivuxolimab was administered to patients every 2 weeks at six dose levels: 0.01, 0.1, 0.3, 1.5, 3 and 10 mg/kg. In the dose-escalation cohort, 70% to 90% of patients were male, and the mean age was around 65 years with a range of roughly 20 to 80. Partial responses were achieved by three dose-escalation patients, of whom one had hepatocellular carcinoma and two had cutaneous melanoma. The purpose of peripheral TCRbeta sequencing was to test whether ivuxolimab changed TCR sequence diversity and led to clonal T-cell expansion. Points the paper makes about the study in general: In the 0.1-3.0 mg/kg groups, partial responders were among the patients with the lowest normalized peripheral clonal expansion, particularly in CD8+ T cells. Low levels of normalized T-cell clonal expansion were also seen in some patients who did not respond. After ivuxolimab, more expanded clones were found on average in CD8+ T cells than in CD4+ T cells. The antigen specificity of the clonally expanded peripheral T cells was not determined. At doses of 0.1 to 3.0 mg/kg, clonal expansion of both CD4+ and CD8+ T cells in blood was seen between baseline and week 6.

Genomic DNA was isolated from the sorted cells so that the TCRbeta CDR3 region could be sequenced. TCRbeta CDR3 regions were sequenced using the immunoSEQ Assay. As stored in TCRdb, this immuneACCESS dataset retains in-frame rearrangements with V and J assigned. A fraction of the clones does not appear; measured against another copy, unresolved V genes explain less than half of the discrepancy, and the remainder lacks a known reason. The sample table contains roughly 63,000 clones; only one count was recorded for approximately 89% of them. Clones ranked in the top ten supply approximately 12% of the sample. Patients with autoimmune disease history or receiving systemic immunosuppression were excluded from the trial. In every dose cohort, peripheral blood was drawn for TCR sequencing at baseline, cycle 4 day 1, and cycle 7 day 1. The samples were drawn from a first-in-human, open-label, multicenter phase I dose-escalation trial of ivuxolimab. Adults with locally advanced or metastatic head and neck squamous cell, hepatocellular, melanoma or renal cell carcinoma were enrolled in the trial. Before TCR sequencing, CD4+ T cells and CD8+ T cells were sorted from peripheral blood as separate populations.

With regard to this clone: Its target antigen remains unknown. No base qualities exist here, and no much larger clone lies one base off it.

V is reduced by 6 bases and J by 5 bases, leaving a spacing of 19 bases between them. The CDR3 contains 15 residues, cysteine and phenylalanine counted. The kept DNA is CDR3 alone, 45 bases in frame from the first base. CDR1 MRHNA and CDR2 SNTAGT are derived from the germline V gene. The receptor comes from an adult with an advanced solid tumor such as melanoma, head and neck, liver or kidney cancer. Material: CD4+ or CD8+ T cells sorted from blood, obtained in a trial of the OX40 agonist ivuxolimab. The sequence is built from TRBV6-4 and TRBJ2-5; the D gene cannot be resolved reliably. The DNA sequence follows: TGTGCCAGCAGCTTGACTGGCGGAGCGTGGGAGACCCAGTACTTC. This codes for CASSLTGGAWETQYF.